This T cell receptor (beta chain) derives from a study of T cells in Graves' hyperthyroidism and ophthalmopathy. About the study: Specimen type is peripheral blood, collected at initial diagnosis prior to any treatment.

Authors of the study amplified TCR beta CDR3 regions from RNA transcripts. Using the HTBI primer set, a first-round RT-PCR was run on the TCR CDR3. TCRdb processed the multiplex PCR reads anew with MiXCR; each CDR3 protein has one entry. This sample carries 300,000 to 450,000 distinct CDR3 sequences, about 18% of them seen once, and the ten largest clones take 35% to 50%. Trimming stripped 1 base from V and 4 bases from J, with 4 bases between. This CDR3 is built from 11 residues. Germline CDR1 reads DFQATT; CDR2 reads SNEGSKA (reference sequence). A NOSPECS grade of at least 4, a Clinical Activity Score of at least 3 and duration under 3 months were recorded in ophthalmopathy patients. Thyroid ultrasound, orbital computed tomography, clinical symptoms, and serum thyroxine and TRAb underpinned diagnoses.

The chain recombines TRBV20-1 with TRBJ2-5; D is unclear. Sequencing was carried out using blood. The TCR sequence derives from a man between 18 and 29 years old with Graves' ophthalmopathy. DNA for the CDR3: TGCAGTGCTAGAGGGCTAGAGACCCAGTACTTC. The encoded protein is CSARGLETQYF.